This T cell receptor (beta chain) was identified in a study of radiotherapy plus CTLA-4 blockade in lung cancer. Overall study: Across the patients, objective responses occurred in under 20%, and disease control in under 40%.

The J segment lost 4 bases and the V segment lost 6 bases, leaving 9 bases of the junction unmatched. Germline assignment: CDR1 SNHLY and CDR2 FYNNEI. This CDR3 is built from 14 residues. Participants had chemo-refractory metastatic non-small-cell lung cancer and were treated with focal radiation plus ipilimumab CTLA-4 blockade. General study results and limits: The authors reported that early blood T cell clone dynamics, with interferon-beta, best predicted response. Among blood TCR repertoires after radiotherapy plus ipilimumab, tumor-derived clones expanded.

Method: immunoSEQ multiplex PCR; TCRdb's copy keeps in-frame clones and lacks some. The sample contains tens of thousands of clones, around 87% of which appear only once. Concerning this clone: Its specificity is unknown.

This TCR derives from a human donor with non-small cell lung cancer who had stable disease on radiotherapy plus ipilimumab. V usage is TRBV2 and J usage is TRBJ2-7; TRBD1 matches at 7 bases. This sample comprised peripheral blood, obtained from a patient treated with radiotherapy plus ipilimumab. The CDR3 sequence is CASSRDRDLYEQYF. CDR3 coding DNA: TGTGCCAGCAGCCGCGACAGGGATTTGTACGAGCAGTACTTC.